Below, one T cell receptor (beta chain) is given with its context. The antigen remains undetermined. The sample comes from a study of CD8 T cells in Susac syndrome. Study-wide points: The relatively small number of individuals in the TCR sequencing and HLA analysis was acknowledged by the study.

Reverse transcription of roughly 0.5 to 1 ug RNA was carried out with random hexamers. A multiplex approach, immunoSEQ multiplex PCR, amplified TCR beta CDR3 across 54 Vbeta and 13 Jbeta. TCRdb analysed the immunoSEQ multiplex PCR reads with MiXCR anew, one entry per CDR3 protein. This sample yields over 350,000 distinct CDR3 sequences, of which 85% to 90% are seen a single time; under 0.15% belongs to the top ten. The T cells that were sequenced for TCR beta were CD8+ and CD4+ cells from blood. Negative magnetic isolation gave CD8+ and CD4+ cells; FACS enriched CD8+ TEMRA. Trimming shortened V by 1 base and J by 9 bases, and 18 bases separated the two germline ends. The CDR3 length is 15 residues. The germline CDR1 and CDR2 sequences are SGHVS and FQNEAQ.

This receptor was obtained from a human donor with multiple sclerosis. The specimen was CD8+ T cells from PBMCs. The chain joins TRBV7-8 to TRBJ2-5; maybe TRBD1 (6 bases). CDR3 sequence reads: CASSLDGGQGMAQYF. The CDR3 DNA is TGTGCCAGCAGCTTAGATGGGGGCCAGGGAATGGCCCAGTACTTC.